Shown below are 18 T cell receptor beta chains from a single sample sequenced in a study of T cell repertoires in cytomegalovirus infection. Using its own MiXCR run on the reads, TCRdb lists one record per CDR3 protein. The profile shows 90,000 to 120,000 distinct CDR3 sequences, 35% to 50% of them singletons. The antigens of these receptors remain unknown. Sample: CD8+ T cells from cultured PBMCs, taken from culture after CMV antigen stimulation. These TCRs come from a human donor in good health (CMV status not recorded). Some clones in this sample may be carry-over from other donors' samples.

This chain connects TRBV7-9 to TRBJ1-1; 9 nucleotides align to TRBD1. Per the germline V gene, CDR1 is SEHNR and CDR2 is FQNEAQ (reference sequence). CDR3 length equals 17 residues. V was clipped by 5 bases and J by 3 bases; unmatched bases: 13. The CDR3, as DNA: TGTGCCAGCAGCCCGGCGTCCGTCCGGGACAGGGACACTGAAGCTTTCTTT. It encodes CASSPASVRDRDTEAFF.

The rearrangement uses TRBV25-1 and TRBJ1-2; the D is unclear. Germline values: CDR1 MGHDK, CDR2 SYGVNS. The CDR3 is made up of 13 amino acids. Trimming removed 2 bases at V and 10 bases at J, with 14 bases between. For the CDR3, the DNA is TGTGCCAGCAGTGAAACGGGCTCGGTGGACTACACCTTC. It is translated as CASSETGSVDYTF.

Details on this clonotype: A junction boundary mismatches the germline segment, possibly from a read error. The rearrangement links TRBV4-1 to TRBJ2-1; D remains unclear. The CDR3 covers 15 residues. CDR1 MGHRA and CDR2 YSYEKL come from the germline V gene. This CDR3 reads CASTQGPGSYNEQFF. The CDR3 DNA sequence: TGCGCCAGCACCCAAGGCCCTGGCTCCTACAATGAGCAGTTCTTC.

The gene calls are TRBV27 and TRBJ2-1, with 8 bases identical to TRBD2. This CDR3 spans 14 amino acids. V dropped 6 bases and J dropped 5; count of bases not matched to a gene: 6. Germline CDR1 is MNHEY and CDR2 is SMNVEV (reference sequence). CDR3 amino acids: CASRPSGRNNEQFF. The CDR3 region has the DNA TGTGCCAGCAGACCTAGCGGGCGTAACAATGAGCAGTTCTTC.

The CDR3 protein is CASSLGGLAGGDTQYF. The CDR3, as DNA: TGTGCCAGCAGCTTAGGGGGACTAGCGGGGGGAGATACGCAGTATTTT. The chain has TRBV7-2 and TRBJ2-3, with 15 bases lining up with TRBD2. The CDR3 runs to 16 residues. Germline CDR1 is SGHTA and CDR2 is FQGNSA. V trimming: 1 base; J trimming: 5 bases; junction bases outside the gene matches: 1.

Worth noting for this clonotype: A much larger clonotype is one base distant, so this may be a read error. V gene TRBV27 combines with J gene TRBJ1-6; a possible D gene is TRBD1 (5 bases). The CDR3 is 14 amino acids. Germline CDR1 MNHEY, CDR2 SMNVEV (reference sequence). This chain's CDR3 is CASRSGIGGTPLLF. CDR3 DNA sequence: TGTGCCAGCAGATCCGGGATTGGGGGAACGCCCCTCCTCTTT.

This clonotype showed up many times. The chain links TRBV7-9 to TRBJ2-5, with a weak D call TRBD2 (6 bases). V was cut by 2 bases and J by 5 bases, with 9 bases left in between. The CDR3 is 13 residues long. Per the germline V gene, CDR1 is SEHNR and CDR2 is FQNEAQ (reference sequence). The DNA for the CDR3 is TGTGCCAGCAGCTTAACTAGCTTGGAGACCCAGTACTTC. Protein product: CASSLTSLETQYF.

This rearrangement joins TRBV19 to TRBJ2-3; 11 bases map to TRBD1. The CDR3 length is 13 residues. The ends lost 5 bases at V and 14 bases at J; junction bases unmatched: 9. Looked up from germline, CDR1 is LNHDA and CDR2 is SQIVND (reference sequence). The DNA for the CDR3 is TGTGCCAGTAGTCCGCAAGGGACAGGGGGTCCGTATTTT. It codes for CASSPQGTGGPYF.

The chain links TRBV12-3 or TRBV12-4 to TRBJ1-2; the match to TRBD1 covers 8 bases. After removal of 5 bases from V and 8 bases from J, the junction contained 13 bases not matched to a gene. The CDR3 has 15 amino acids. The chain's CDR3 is CASSHLFGQGEGYTF. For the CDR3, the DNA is TGTGCCAGCAGTCACCTCTTCGGACAGGGTGAGGGCTACACCTTC.

For the CDR3, the DNA is TGCGCCAGCAGCTTGGGACTCCGCACAGATACGCAGTATTTT. Its translation is CASSLGLRTDTQYF. The genes are TRBV5-1 and TRBJ2-3, with no clear D. The CDR3 has 14 amino acids. V lost 0 bases, J lost 1 base, and 6 bases lay in between. Germline V CDR1 and CDR2: SGHRS, YFSETQ.

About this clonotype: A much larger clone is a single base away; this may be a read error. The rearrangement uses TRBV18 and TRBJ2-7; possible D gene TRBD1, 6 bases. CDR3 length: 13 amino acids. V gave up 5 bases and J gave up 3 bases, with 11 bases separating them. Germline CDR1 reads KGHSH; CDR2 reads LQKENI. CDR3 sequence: CASSSNRDYEQYF. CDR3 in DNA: TGTGCCAGCTCATCAAACAGGGACTACGAGCAGTACTTC.

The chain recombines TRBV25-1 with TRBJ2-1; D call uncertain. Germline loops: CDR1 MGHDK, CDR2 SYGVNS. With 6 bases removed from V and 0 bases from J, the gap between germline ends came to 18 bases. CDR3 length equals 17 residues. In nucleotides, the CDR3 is TGTGCCAGCAGCCCCAAGGCGCGGCTCAGCTCCTACAATGAGCAGTTCTTC. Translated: CASSPKARLSSYNEQFF.

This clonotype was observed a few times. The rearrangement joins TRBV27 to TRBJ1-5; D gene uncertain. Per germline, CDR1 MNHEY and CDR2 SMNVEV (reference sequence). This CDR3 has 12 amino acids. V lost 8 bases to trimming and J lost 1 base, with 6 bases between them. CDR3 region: CASGQSNQPQHF. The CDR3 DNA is TGTGCCAGCGGGCAGAGCAATCAGCCCCAGCATTTT.

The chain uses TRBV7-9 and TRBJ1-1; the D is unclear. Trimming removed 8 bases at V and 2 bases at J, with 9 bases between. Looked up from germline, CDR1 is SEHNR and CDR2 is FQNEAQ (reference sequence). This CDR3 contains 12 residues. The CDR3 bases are TGTGCCAGCCGCCACACTAACACTGAAGCTTTCTTT. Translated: CASRHTNTEAFF.

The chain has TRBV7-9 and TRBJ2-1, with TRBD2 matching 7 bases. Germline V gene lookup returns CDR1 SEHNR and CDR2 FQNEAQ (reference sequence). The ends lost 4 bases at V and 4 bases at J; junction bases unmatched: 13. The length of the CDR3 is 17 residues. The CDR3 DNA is TGTGCCAGCAGCTCTAACATCCCAGCGGGGACGTACAATGAGCAGTTCTTC. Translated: CASSSNIPAGTYNEQFF.

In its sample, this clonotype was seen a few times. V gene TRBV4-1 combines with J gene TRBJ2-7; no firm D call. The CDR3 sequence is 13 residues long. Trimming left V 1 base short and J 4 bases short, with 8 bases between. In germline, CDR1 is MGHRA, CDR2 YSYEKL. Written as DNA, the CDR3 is TGCGCCAGCAGCCAAGTTACGGAATACGAGCAGTACTTC. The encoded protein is CASSQVTEYEQYF.

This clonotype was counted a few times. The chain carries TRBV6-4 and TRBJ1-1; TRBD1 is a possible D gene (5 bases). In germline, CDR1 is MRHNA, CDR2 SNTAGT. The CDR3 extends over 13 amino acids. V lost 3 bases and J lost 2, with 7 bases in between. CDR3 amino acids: CASSERGNTEAFF. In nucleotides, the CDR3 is TGTGCCAGCAGTGAGCGGGGCAACACTGAAGCTTTCTTT.

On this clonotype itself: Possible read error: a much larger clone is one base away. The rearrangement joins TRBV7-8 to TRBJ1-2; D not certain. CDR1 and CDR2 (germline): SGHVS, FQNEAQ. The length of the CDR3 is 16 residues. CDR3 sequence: CASSLREEPKDYDYTF. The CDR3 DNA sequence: TGTGCCAGCAGCTTAAGGGAGGAACCCAAGGATTATGACTACACCTTC.